A single sample is the source of the 7 T cell receptor beta chains below, sequenced in a study of blood T cells in healthy people across ages. Primers used in a second PCR of about 6 to 12 cycles were a sample-barcoded 5' primer and a J-beta primer mix. TCRdb re-called the 5' RACE reads through MiXCR, storing one row per CDR3 protein. The sample yields hundreds of thousands of distinct CDR3 sequences, about 25% seen once. The same data also contributed to another study, on T cells of mothers and their children.

Specimen: blood. These receptors originate from a boy aged 10-17 years in good health.

This clonotype was observed a few times. The chain links TRBV12-3 or TRBV12-4 to TRBJ2-5; no clear D gene. Trimming took 3 bases from V and 4 from J, leaving 12 bases between them. The CDR3 has 14 residues. In DNA, the CDR3 is TGTGCCAGCAGTTTCAGAGGTGGGCGAGAGACCCAGTACTTC. As protein: CASSFRGGRETQYF.

The CDR3 protein is CSARYRQGGNTIYF. The DNA of the CDR3 is TGCAGTGCTAGATACCGACAGGGCGGGAACACCATATATTTT. The gene calls are TRBV20-1 and TRBJ1-3; 7 nucleotides match TRBD1. CDR3 length: 14 residues. Germline CDR1 and CDR2: DFQATT and SNEGSKA (reference sequence). J was trimmed by 7 bases and V by 2 bases; bases with no gene match: 8.

This clonotype was observed a few times. The chain recombines TRBV14 with TRBJ1-4; D is possibly TRBD1 (5 bases). The CDR3 is made up of 16 amino acids. The V end was cut by 4 bases, the J end by 4 bases, with 16 bases between. Looked up from germline, CDR1 is SGHDN and CDR2 is FVKESK. The CDR3 bases are TGTGCCAGCAGCCTTCGGAGGGGTGAGATTAATGAAAAACTGTTTTTT. Translation: CASSLRRGEINEKLFF.

The chain is built from TRBV29-1 and TRBJ1-1; TRBD1 agrees at 9 bases. Germline values: CDR1 SQVTM, CDR2 ANQGSEA. The CDR3 sequence is 11 residues long. The ends lost 5 bases at V and 9 bases at J; junction bases unmatched: 4. The DNA for the CDR3 is TGCAGCGTTCCTGGACAGGGGAAAGCTTTCTTT. Amino acid sequence: CSVPGQGKAFF.

The chain couples TRBV20-1 to TRBJ2-3, with 11 positions matching TRBD2. CDR1 is DFQATT, CDR2 SNEGSKA, per germline (reference sequence). Trimming cost V 3 bases and J 2 bases; bases outside gene matches: 10. The CDR3 consists of 17 residues. Written as DNA, the CDR3 is TGCAGTGCTAGCCCTTTACGACTAGCGGGACCCACAGATACGCAGTATTTT. It specifies CSASPLRLAGPTDTQYF.

This clonotype was counted a few times. The CDR3 here is CASGLAGANGELFF. CDR3 nucleotide sequence: TGTGCCAGTGGACTAGCGGGAGCAAACGGGGAGCTGTTTTTT. The chain couples TRBV7-3 to TRBJ2-2, with 13 bases that match TRBD2. The CDR3 has 14 residues. In germline, CDR1 is SGHTA, CDR2 FQGTGA. Unmatched junction bases numbered 5, after V lost 9 bases and J lost 7 bases.

The gene calls are TRBV7-3 and TRBJ2-1; D unresolved. Looked up from germline, CDR1 is SGHTA and CDR2 is FQGTGA. The CDR3 is 13 residues long. With 3 bases removed from V and 5 bases from J, the gap between germline ends came to 8 bases. CDR3 nucleotide sequence: TGTGCCAGCAGCTTCTACCCCCACAATGAGCAGTTCTTC. It specifies CASSFYPHNEQFF.